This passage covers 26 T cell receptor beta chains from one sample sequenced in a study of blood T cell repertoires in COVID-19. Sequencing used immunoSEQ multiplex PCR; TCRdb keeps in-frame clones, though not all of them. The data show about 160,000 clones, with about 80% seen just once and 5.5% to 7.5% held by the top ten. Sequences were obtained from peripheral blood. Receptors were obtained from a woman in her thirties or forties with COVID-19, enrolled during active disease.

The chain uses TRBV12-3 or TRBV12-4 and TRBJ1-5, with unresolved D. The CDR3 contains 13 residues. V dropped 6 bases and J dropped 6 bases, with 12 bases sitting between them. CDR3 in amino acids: CASSPTRSQPQHF. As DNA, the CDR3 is TGTGCCAGCAGCCCGACAAGATCTCAGCCCCAGCATTTT.

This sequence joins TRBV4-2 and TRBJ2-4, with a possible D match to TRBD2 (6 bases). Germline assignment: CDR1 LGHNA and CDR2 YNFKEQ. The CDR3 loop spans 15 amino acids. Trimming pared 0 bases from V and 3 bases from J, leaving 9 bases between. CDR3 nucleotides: TGTGCCAGCAGCCAAGATCGGGGGAGCAAAAACATTCAGTACTTC. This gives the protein CASSQDRGSKNIQYF.

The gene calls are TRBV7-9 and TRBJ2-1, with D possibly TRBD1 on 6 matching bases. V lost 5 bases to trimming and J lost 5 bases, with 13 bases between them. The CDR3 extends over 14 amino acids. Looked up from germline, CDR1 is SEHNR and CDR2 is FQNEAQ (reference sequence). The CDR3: CASSPTQGNNEQFF. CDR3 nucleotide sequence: TGTGCCAGCAGCCCTACCCAGGGGAACAATGAGCAGTTCTTC.

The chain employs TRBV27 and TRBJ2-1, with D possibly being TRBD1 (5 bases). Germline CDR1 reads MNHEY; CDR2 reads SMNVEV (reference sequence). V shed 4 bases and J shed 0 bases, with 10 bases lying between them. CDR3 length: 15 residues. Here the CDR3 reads CASSYQGSSYNEQFF. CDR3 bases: TGTGCCAGCAGTTACCAGGGATCCTCCTACAATGAGCAGTTCTTC.

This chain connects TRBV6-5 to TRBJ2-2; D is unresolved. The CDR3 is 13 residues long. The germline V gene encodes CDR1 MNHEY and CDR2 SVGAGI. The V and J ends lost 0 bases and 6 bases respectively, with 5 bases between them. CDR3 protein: CASSYSSPGELFF. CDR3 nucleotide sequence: TGTGCCAGCAGTTACTCGAGTCCCGGGGAGCTGTTTTTT.

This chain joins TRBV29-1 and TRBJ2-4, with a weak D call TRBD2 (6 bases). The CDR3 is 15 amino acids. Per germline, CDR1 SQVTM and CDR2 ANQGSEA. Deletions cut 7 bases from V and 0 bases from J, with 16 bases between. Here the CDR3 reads CSAQTGVRAKNIQYF. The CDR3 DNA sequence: TGCAGCGCCCAGACGGGGGTAAGAGCCAAAAACATTCAGTACTTC.

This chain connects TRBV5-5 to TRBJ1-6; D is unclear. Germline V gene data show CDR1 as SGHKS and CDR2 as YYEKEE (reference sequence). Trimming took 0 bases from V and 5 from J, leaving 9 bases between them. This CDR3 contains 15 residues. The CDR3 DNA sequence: TGTGCCAGCAGCTTGGGGCAAATTGATAATTCACCCCTCCACTTT. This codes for CASSLGQIDNSPLHF. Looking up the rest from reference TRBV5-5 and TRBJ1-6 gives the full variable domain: DAGVTQSPTHLIKTRGQQVTLRCSPISGHKSVSWYQQVLGQGPQFIFQYYEKEERGRGNFPDRFSARQFPNYSSELNVNALLLGDSALYLCASSLGQIDNSPLHFGNGTRLTVT.

CDR3 nucleotide sequence: TGTGCCAGCAGTACACAGAGCAATCAGCCCCAGCATTTT. Protein: CASSTQSNQPQHF. The chain carries TRBV6-5 and TRBJ1-5, with unresolved D. Trimming pared 5 bases from V and 1 base from J, leaving 6 bases between. This CDR3 spans 13 amino acids. Germline V CDR1 and CDR2: MNHEY, SVGAGI.

The CDR3 reads CASSLGTSGRLYF. DNA for the CDR3: TGTGCCAGCAGCTTAGGGACTAGCGGGAGATTGTACTTC. The chain combines TRBV7-3 with TRBJ2-5, with 14 bases fitting TRBD2. Germline lookup yields CDR1 SGHTA and CDR2 FQGTGA. V lost 2 bases to trimming and J lost 13 bases; unmatched junction nucleotides: 3. The CDR3 has 13 amino acids.

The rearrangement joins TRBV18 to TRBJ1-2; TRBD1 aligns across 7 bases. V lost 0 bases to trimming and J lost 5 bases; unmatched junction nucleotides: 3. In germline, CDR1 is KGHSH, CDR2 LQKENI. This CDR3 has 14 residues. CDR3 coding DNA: TGTGCCAGCTCACCACCGGGACAGTTTTATGGCTACACCTTC. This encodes CASSPPGQFYGYTF.

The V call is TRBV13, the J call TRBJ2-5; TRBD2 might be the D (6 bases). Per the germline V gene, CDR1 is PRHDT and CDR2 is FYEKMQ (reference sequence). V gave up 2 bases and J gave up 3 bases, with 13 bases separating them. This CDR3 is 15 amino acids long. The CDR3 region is CASSLWGGGEETQYF. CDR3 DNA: TGTGCCAGCAGCTTATGGGGAGGCGGGGAAGAGACCCAGTACTTC.

The CDR3 nucleotides read TGTGCCAGCAGTTATCAGGGGAAAGGGGCCAACGTCCTGACTTTC. Protein sequence: CASSYQGKGANVLTF. This rearrangement joins TRBV6-5 to TRBJ2-6, with TRBD1 as a possible D gene (6 bases). Germline V lookup: CDR1 MNHEY, CDR2 SVGAGI. The ends were cut back, 3 bases at V and 4 bases at J, with 10 bases in the middle. The CDR3 consists of 15 residues.

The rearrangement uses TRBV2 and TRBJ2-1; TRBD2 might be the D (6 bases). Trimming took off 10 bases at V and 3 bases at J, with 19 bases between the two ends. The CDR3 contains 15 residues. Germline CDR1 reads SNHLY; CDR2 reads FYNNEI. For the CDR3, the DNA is TGTGCCACCCTAGGGTACGGGAGTTGCTACAATGAGCAGTTCTTC. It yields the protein CATLGYGSCYNEQFF. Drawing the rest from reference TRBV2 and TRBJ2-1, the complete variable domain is EPEVTQTPSHQVTQMGQEVILRCVPISNHLYFYWYRQILGQKVEFLVSFYNNEISEKSEIFDDQFSVERPDGSNFTLKIRSTKLEDSAMYFCATLGYGSCYNEQFFGPGTRLTVL.

CDR3 in DNA: TGTGCCAGCATTGACAGGAACACCGGGGAGCTGTTTTTT. It codes for CASIDRNTGELFF. The V and J genes are TRBV5-4 and TRBJ2-2; possible D gene TRBD1, 5 bases. Trimming took 6 bases from V and 1 from J, leaving 7 bases between them. The CDR3 runs 13 residues. Germline loops: CDR1 SGHNT, CDR2 YYREEE (reference sequence).

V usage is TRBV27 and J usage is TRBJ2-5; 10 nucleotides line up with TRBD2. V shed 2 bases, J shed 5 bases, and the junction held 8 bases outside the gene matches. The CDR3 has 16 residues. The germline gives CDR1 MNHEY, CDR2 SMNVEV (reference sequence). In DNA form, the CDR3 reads TGTGCCAGCAGTTTAAGGGCTAGCGGGGGTCGGGAGACCCAGTACTTC. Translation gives CASSLRASGGRETQYF.

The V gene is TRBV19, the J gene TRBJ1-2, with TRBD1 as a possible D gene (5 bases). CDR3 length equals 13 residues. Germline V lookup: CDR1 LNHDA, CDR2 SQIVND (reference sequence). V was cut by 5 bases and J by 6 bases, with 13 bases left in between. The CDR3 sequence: CASSDLGGDGYTF. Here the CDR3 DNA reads TGTGCCAGTAGTGATCTGGGAGGGGATGGCTACACCTTC.

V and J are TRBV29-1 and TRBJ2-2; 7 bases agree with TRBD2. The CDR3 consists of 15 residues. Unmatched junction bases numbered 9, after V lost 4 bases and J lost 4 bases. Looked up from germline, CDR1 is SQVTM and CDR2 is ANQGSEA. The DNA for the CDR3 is TGCAGCGTTGTCGCTGCGGGAGTTGGCACCGGGGAGCTGTTTTTT. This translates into CSVVAAGVGTGELFF.

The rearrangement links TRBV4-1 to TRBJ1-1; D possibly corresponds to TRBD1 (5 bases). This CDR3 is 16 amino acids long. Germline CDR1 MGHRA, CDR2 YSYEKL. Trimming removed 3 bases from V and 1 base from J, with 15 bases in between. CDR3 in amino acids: CASSHPAKTGNTEAFF. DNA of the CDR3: TGCGCCAGCAGCCATCCTGCCAAAACAGGGAACACTGAAGCTTTCTTT.

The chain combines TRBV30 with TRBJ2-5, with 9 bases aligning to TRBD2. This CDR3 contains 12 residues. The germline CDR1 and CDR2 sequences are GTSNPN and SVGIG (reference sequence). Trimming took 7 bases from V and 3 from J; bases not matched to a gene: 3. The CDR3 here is CAYAGGEETQYF. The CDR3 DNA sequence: TGTGCCTACGCGGGGGGGGAAGAGACCCAGTACTTC.

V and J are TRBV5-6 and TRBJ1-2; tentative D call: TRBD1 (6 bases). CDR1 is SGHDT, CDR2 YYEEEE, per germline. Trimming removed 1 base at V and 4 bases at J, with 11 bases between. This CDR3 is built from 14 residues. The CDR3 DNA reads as TGTGCCAGCAGCTTGACAGGGTATAGCTATGGCTACACCTTC. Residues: CASSLTGYSYGYTF.

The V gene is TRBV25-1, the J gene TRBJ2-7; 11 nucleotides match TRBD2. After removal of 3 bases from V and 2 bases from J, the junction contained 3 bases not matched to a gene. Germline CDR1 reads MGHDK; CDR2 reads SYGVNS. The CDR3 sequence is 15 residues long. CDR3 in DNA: TGTGCCAGCAGTGAGCTAGCGGGAGGAACCTACGAGCAGTACTTC. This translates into CASSELAGGTYEQYF.

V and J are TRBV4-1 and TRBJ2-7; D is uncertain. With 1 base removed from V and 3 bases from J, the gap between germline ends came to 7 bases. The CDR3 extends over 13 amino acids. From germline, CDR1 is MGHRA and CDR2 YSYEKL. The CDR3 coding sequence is TGCGCCAGCAGCCAAGCTACCCACTACGAGCAGTACGTC. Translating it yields CASSQATHYEQYV.

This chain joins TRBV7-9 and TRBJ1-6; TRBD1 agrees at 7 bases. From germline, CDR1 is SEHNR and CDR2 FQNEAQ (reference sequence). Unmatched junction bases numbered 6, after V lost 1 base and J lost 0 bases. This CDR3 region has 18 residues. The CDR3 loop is CASSLDPGGSSYNSPLHF. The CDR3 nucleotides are TGTGCCAGCAGCTTAGATCCAGGGGGGAGCTCCTATAATTCACCCCTCCACTTT.

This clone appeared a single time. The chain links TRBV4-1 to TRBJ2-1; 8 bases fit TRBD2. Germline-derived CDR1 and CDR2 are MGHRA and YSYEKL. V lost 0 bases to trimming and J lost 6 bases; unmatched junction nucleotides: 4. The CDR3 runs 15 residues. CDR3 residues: CASSQDPGLVNEQFF. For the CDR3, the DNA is TGCGCCAGCAGCCAAGATCCGGGACTAGTCAATGAGCAGTTCTTC.

This CDR3 reads CASSEGPGQGAQGYTF. CDR3 in DNA: TGTGCCAGCAGTGAAGGCCCAGGACAGGGGGCACAAGGCTACACCTTC. V and J are TRBV6-1 and TRBJ1-2; 11 bases fit TRBD1. Trimming cost V 1 base and J 8 bases; bases outside gene matches: 9. The CDR3 sequence is 16 residues long. CDR1 is MNHNS and CDR2 is SASEGT in the germline V gene.

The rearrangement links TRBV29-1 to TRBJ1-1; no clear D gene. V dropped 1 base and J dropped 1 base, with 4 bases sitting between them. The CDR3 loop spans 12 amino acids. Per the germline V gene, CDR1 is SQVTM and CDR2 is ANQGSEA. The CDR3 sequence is CSVEARNTEAFF. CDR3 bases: TGCAGCGTTGAAGCCCGGAACACTGAAGCTTTCTTT.